Many counts were recorded for the clone carrying this T cell receptor (beta chain). The target antigen is unknown. Preparation methods for the bulk TCR libraries were those previously described, with listed TCR primers. Each CDR3 protein is one row after TCRdb ran MiXCR on the PCR reads. The repertoire has around 89,000 distinct CDR3 sequences, about 20% of them found once; the top ten carry roughly 0.89%. The germline CDR1 and CDR2 sequences are SNHLY and FYNNEI. The trim removed 2 bases at V and 5 bases at J, leaving 5 bases unmatched. The CDR3 runs to 14 residues. These data come from a study of molecular identifiers for immune sequencing clone quantification. Overall study: Four portions were sequenced after RNA from about 20,000 or 100,000 naive CD8 cells was split five ways in replicates.

Study-wide findings and caveats: Whereas naive cells kept under 1% of molecules in clones above 20 RNA copies, such clones held over 97% in effectors.

The sample taken for sequencing was naive CD8+ T cells from blood, with Jurkat cell RNA spiked in. Subset defined: FACS-sorted CD8+CD4-CCR7+CD45RA+ naive T cells. This TCR was sampled from a human donor in good health. Some libraries in this study had Jurkat cell RNA spiked in. The rearrangement joins TRBV2 to TRBJ2-7, with 8 nucleotides matching TRBD1. The CDR3 region is CASSESGQGDEQYF. In DNA form, the CDR3 reads TGTGCCAGCAGTGAATCCGGACAGGGAGACGAGCAGTACTTC. The full variable domain, with the rest looked up from reference TRBV2 and TRBJ2-7, is EPEVTQTPSHQVTQMGQEVILRCVPISNHLYFYWYRQILGQKVEFLVSFYNNEISEKSEIFDDQFSVERPDGSNFTLKIRSTKLEDSAMYFCASSESGQGDEQYFGPGTRLTVT.